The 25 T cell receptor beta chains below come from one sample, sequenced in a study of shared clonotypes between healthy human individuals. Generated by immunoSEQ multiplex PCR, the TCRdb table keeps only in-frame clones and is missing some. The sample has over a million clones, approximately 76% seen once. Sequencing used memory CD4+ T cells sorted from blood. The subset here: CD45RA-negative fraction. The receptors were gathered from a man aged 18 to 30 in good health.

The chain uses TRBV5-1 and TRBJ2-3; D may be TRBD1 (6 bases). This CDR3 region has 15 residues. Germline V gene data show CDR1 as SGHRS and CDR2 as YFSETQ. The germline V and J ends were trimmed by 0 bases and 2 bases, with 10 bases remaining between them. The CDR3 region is CASSLDRDYTDTQYF. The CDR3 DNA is TGCGCCAGCAGCTTGGACAGGGATTACACAGATACGCAGTATTTT.

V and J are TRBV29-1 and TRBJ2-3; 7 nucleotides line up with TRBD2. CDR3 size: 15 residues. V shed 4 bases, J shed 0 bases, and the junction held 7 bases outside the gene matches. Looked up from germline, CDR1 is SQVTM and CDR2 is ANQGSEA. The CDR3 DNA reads TGCAGCGTTGGGGCTAGCGGTGCTAGCACAGATACGCAGTATTTT. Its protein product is CSVGASGASTDTQYF.

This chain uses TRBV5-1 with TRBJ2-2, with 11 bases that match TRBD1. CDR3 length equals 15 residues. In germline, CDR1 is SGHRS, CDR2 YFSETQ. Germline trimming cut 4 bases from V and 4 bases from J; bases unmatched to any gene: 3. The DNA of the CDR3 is TGCGCCAGCAGCGGACAGGGGGCGGGCACCGGGGAGCTGTTTTTT. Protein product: CASSGQGAGTGELFF.

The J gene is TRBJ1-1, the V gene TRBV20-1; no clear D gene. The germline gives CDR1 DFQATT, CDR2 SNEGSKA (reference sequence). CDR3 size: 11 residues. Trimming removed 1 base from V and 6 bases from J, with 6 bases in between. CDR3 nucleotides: TGCAGTGCTAGAGGACTCTCTGAAGCTTTCTTT. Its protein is CSARGLSEAFF.

In nucleotides, the CDR3 is TGTGCCAGCAGCCTAAGGGGTGGGGGAACAGATACGCAGTATTTT. Translation: CASSLRGGGTDTQYF. The chain carries TRBV2 and TRBJ2-3; the D call may be TRBD1 or TRBD2 (5 bases each). CDR3 length equals 15 residues. Germline assignment: CDR1 SNHLY and CDR2 FYNNEI. Trimming took 6 bases from V and 3 from J, leaving 16 bases between them.

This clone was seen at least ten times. As DNA, the CDR3 is TGCGCCACCCAGGACACGGCTTCGACAGATACGCAGTATTTT. This codes for CATQDTASTDTQYF. The V call is TRBV5-1, the J call TRBJ2-3; a possible D gene is TRBD1 (5 bases). The V end was cut by 9 bases, the J end by 3 bases, with 17 bases between. The CDR3 sequence is 14 residues long. CDR1 SGHRS and CDR2 YFSETQ come from the germline V gene.

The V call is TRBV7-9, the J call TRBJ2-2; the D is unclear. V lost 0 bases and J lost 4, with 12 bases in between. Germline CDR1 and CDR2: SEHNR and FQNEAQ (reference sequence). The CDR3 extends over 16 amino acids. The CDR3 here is CASSLAGTLVTGELFF. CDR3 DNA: TGTGCCAGCAGCTTAGCGGGAACCTTGGTCACCGGGGAGCTGTTTTTT.

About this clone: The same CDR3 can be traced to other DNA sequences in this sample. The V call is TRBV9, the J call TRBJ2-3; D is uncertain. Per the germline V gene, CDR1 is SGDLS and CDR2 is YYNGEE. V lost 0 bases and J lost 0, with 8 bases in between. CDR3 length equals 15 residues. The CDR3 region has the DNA TGTGCCAGCAGCGTAGGGCTAGTCAGCACAGATACGCAGTATTTT. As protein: CASSVGLVSTDTQYF.

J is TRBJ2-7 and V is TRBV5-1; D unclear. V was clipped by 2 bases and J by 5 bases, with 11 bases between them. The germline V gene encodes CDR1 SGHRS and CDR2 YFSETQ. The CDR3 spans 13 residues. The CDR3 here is CASSFQVGDEQYF. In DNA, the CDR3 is TGCGCCAGCAGCTTTCAGGTGGGCGACGAGCAGTACTTC.

The CDR3 loop reads CASSEAPAGSAGGNTIYF. For the CDR3, the DNA is TGTGCCAGCAGCGAGGCCCCTGCGGGCTCGGCAGGTGGAAACACCATATATTTT. This chain connects TRBV9 to TRBJ1-3; D gene ambiguous. Germline V gene sequence: CDR1 SGDLS, CDR2 YYNGEE. V was pared by 3 bases and J by 3 bases, with 22 bases between. This CDR3 is built from 18 residues.

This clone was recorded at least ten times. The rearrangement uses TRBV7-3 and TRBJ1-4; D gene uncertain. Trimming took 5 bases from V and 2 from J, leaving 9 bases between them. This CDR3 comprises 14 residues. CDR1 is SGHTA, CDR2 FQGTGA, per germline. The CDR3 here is CASSALGTNEKLFF. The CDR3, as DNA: TGTGCCAGCAGCGCGCTGGGGACTAATGAAAAACTGTTTTTT.

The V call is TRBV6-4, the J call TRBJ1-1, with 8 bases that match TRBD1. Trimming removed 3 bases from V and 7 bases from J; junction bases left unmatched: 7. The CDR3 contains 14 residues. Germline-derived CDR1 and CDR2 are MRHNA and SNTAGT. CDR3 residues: CASSEQAGGLEAFF. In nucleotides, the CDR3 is TGTGCCAGCAGTGAACAGGCAGGGGGCCTTGAAGCTTTCTTT.

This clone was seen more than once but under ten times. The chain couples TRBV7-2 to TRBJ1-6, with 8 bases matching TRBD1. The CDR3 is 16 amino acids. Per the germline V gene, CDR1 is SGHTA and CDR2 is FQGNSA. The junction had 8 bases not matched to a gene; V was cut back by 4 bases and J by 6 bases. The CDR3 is CASSYSTGEGNSPLHF. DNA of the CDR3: TGTGCCAGCAGCTACTCGACAGGGGAGGGTAATTCACCCCTCCACTTT. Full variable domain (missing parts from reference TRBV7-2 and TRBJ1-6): GAGVSQSPSNKVTEKGKDVELRCDPISGHTALYWYRQSLGQGLEFLIYFQGNSAPDKSGLPSDRFSAERTGGSVSTLTIQRTQQEDSAVYLCASSYSTGEGNSPLHFGNGTRLTVT.

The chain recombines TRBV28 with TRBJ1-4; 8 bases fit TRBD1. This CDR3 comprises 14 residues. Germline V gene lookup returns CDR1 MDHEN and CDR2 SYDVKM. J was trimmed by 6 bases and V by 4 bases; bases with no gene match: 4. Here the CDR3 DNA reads TGTGCCAGCAGTTCCGGACAGGGCTATGAAAAACTGTTTTTT. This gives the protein CASSSGQGYEKLFF.

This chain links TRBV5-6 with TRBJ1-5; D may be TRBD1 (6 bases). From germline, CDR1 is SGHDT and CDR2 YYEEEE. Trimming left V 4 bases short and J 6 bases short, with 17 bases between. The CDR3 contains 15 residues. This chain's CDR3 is CASSPGAGDSQPQHF. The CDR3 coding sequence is TGTGCCAGCAGCCCTGGGGCAGGGGATTCTCAGCCCCAGCATTTT.

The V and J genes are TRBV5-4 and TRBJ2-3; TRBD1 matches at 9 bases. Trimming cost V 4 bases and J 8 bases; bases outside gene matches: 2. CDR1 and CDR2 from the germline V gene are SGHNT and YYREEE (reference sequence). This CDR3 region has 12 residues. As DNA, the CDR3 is TGTGCCAGCAGCCCGGACAGGGGTACGCAGTATTTT. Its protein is CASSPDRGTQYF.

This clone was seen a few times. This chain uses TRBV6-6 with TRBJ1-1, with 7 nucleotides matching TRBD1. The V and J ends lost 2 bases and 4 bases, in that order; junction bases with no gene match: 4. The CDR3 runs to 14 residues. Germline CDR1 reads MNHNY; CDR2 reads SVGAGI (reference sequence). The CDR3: CASSYEGAGTEAFF. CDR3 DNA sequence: TGTGCCAGCAGTTACGAGGGGGCGGGCACTGAAGCTTTCTTT.

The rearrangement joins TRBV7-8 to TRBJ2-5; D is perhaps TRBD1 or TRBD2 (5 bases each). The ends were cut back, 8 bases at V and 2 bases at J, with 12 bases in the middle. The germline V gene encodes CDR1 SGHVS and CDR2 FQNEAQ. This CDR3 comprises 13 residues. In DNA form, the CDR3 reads TGTGCCAGCGATCCGGGGCCGCAAGAGACCCAGTACTTC. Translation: CASDPGPQETQYF.

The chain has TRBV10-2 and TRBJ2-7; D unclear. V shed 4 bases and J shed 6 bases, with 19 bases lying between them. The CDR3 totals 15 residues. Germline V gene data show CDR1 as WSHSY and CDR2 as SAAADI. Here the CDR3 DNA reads TGCGCCAGCAGTGGAGGAGCGTCCCTACGCGCCGAGCAGTACTTC. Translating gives CASSGGASLRAEQYF.

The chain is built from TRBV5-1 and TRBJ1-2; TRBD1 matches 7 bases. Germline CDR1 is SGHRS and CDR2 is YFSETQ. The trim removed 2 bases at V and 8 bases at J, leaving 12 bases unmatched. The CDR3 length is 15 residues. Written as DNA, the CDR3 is TGCGCCAGCAGCTTAGACAGGGCCGACCTTTTCGGCTACACCTTC. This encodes CASSLDRADLFGYTF.

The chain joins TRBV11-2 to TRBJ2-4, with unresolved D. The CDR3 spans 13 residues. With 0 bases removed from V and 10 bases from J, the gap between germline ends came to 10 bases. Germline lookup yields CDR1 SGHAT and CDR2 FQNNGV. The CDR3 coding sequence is TGTGCCAGCAGCTTAGAGGGTCCTCGGATTCAGTACTTC. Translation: CASSLEGPRIQYF.

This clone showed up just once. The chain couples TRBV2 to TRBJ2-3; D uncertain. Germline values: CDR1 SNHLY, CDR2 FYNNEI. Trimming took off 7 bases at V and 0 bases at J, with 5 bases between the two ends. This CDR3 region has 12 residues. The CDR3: CASTDSTDTQYF. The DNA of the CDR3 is TGTGCCAGCACGGACAGCACAGATACGCAGTATTTT.

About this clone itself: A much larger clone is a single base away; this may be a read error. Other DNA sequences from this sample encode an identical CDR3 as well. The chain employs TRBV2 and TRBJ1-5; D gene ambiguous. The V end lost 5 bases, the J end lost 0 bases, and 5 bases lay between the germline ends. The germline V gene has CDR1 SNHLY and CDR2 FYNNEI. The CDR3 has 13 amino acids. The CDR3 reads CASSYDSNQPQHF. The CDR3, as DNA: TGTGCCAGCAGTTACGATAGCAATCAGCCCCAGCATTTT.

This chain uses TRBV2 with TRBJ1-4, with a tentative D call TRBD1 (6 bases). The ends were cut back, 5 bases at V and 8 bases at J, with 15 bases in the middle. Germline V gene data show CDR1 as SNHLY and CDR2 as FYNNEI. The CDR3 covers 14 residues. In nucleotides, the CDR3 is TGTGCCAGCAGTTTCAGGGGTACGACGGAAAAACTGTTTTTT. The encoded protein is CASSFRGTTEKLFF.

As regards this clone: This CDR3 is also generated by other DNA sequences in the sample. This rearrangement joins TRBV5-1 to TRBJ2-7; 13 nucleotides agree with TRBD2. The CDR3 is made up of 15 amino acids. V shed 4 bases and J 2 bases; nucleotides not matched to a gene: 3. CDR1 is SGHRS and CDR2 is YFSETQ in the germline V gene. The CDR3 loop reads CASSAGLAGTYEQYF. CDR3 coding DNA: TGCGCCAGCAGCGCGGGACTAGCGGGAACCTACGAGCAGTACTTC.